This is a list of T cell receptor beta chains from one sample in a study of T cell changes during pregnancy in multiple sclerosis. Sequencing was performed with immunoSEQ multiplex PCR; in TCRdb, only in-frame clones are kept and a portion is missing. The sample gives fewer than 85,000 clones, 89% of which show up once; approximately 2% is in the top ten. The specimen comprised peripheral blood, sampled before pregnancy. Source of these receptors: a female donor with multiple sclerosis, enrolled in a pregnancy study. Each CDR3 is given with its conserved first and last residue. D genes are given only for firm matches. Clone sizes are given selectively: once, few, many, or a class where the clone is expanded.

v_call	clone_size	j_call	d_call	cdr3_nt	cdr3_aa
TRBV7-9	-	TRBJ2-3	-	TGTGCCAGCAGCTTGGGGGCGCATGGAGATACGCAGTATTTT	CASSLGAHGDTQYF
TRBV28	-	TRBJ2-3	TRBD1	TGTGCCAGCAGTCCGAGGGGACAGATCACAGATACGCAGTATTTT	CASSPRGQITDTQYF
TRBV5-1	-	TRBJ2-3	TRBD2	TGCGCCAGCAGCACCGGGACTAGCGGGGGGGCCTCGGCCTACACAGATACGCAGTATTTT	CASSTGTSGGASAYTDTQYF
TRBV11-2	-	TRBJ1-3	-	TGTGCCAGCAGCCACACGAACCAGCGAACGTGGGGAAACACCATATATTTT	CASSHTNQRTWGNTIYF
TRBV19	-	TRBJ1-1	-	TGTGCCAGTAGTATGGGGCGGCTGAACACTGAAGCTTTCTTT	CASSMGRLNTEAFF
TRBV27	once	TRBJ1-2	TRBD1	TGTGCCAGCACCCGGACAGGGGGTGATTATGGCTACACCTTC	CASTRTGGDYGYTF
TRBV7-9	-	TRBJ1-6	TRBD1	TGTGCCAGCAGCAAAGGGGGCCTTAGGAATTCACCCCTCCACTTT	CASSKGGLRNSPLHF
TRBV5-1	-	TRBJ1-2	-	TGCGCCAGCAGCTTGGGAGGTATCTATGGCTACACCTTC	CASSLGGIYGYTF
TRBV4-1	-	TRBJ2-1	TRBD2	TGCGCCAGCAGCCCTCGGACTAGCGGAGCCCAATACAATGAGCAGTTCTTC	CASSPRTSGAQYNEQFF
TRBV27	-	TRBJ1-5	-	TGTGCCAGCAGAGGGGGGGGCAATCAGCCCCAGCATTTT	CASRGGGNQPQHF
TRBV25-1	-	TRBJ1-2	-	TGTGCCAGCAGCCCTACAGGGAACGGCTATGGCTACACCTTC	CASSPTGNGYGYTF
TRBV19	-	TRBJ1-3	TRBD1	TGTGCCAGTGAGACAGGGGTCGGAAACACCATATATTTT	CASETGVGNTIYF
TRBV5-4	-	TRBJ2-5	-	TGTGCCAGCAGCTCAGGCCGGTACCAAGAGACCCAGTACTTC	CASSSGRYQETQYF
TRBV5-3	-	TRBJ2-1	TRBD2	TGTGCCAGAAGCTTGGAGGTAGCGGGATACAATGAGCAGTTCTTC	CARSLEVAGYNEQFF
TRBV5-1	many	TRBJ2-2	TRBD1	TGCGCCAGCAGCCGGACGACAGGGACCGGGGAGCTGTTTTTT	CASSRTTGTGELFF
TRBV9	-	TRBJ1-2	TRBD1	TGTGCCAGCAGCCGGGACAGGGGGGAAGGCTACACCTTC	CASSRDRGEGYTF
TRBV10-1	-	TRBJ2-5	TRBD1	TGCGCCAGCAGTCGGGACAGGAGAATCGCGGAGACCCAGTACTTC	CASSRDRRIAETQYF
TRBV10-3	-	TRBJ1-2	TRBD1	TGTGCCATCAGTTATAAACCGGGACAGCCTTCCTATGGCTACACCTTC	CAISYKPGQPSYGYTF
TRBV7-2	-	TRBJ2-5	-	TGTGCCAGCAGCTCTCTTTTCGCTAAAGAGACCCAGTACTTC	CASSSLFAKETQYF
TRBV18	-	TRBJ2-5	-	TGTGCCAGCTCACCGGAGGGTTGGGGAACCCAGTACTTC	CASSPEGWGTQYF
TRBV7-9	-	TRBJ1-2	TRBD1	TGTGCCAGCAGCTTAGAGGGAGACAGGGGGCTTGTTGGCTACACCTTC	CASSLEGDRGLVGYTF
TRBV21-1	-	TRBJ2-1	-	TGTGCCAGCCGAACTTACAATGAGCAGTTCTTC	CASRTYNEQFF
TRBV4-3	-	TRBJ1-2	-	TGCGCCAGCAGCCCTCCGGCCCGGGGTTTTTTTAGTGGCTACACCTTC	CASSPPARGFFSGYTF
TRBV13	-	TRBJ2-7	TRBD1	TGTGCCAGCAGCCTCCGGGACAGGGGTTCCGAGCAGTACTTC	CASSLRDRGSEQYF
TRBV5-6	-	TRBJ1-1	TRBD1	TGTGCCAGCAGCTTGGGGCGCAGGGGGCTAAAAGCTTTCTTT	CASSLGRRGLKAFF
TRBV29-1	once	TRBJ2-2	-	TGCAGCGTTGAAGGGGTGCAGGGGTCACCCACCGGGGAGCTGTTTTTT	CSVEGVQGSPTGELFF
TRBV28	-	TRBJ2-7	TRBD1	TGTGCCAGCAGTACGCGACAGGGGGCCTACCCGTACCGAGTCTACGAGCAGTACTTC	CASSTRQGAYPYRVYEQYF
TRBV27	-	TRBJ2-7	TRBD1	TGTGCCAGCAGTTTAGGGACAGGGGTCTATGAGCAGTACTTC	CASSLGTGVYEQYF
TRBV5-4	-	TRBJ2-7	TRBD2	TGTGCCAGCAGCCCGGCCTTTGCGGGGGGCATCGAGCAGTACTTC	CASSPAFAGGIEQYF
TRBV19	-	TRBJ1-3	-	TGTGCCAGTAGTAAGGGACCGGGAGCTACTGGAAACACCATATATTTT	CASSKGPGATGNTIYF
TRBV5-6	-	TRBJ2-3	-	TGTGCCAGCAGCTTGGCTACCCACACAGATACGCAGTATTTT	CASSLATHTDTQYF
TRBV13	-	TRBJ1-1	TRBD1	TGTGCCAGCAGCCCCCGGGACAGCTGGAACACTGAAGCTTTCTTT	CASSPRDSWNTEAFF
TRBV5-6	-	TRBJ2-5	-	TGTGCCAGCAGCTTGGCAGGGCGTTCCCCTGGCGAGACCCAGTACTTC	CASSLAGRSPGETQYF
TRBV11-2	-	TRBJ2-7	-	TGTGCCAGCAGCGCATTCACAGCAGGGCGAGACGAGCAGTACTTC	CASSAFTAGRDEQYF
TRBV28	-	TRBJ2-1	TRBD2	TGTGCCAGCGGCGGGGTGGGACTAGAAATTCCTGAGCAGTTCTTC	CASGGVGLEIPEQFF
TRBV7-2	-	TRBJ1-1	-	TGTGCCAGCAGCTTTTGGCGGGTAACGACTGAAGCTTTCTTT	CASSFWRVTTEAFF
TRBV5-6	-	TRBJ2-3	TRBD1	TGTGCCAGCAGCTTCAGTCGGGACAGGGATAGGCAGTATTTT	CASSFSRDRDRQYF
TRBV9	once	TRBJ2-7	TRBD2	TGTGCCAGCAGTCCGAGGGGGACTAGGATGGGGTACGAGCAGTACTTC	CASSPRGTRMGYEQYF
TRBV13	-	TRBJ1-1	-	TGTGCCAGCAGCTTAGATCCCAGGGCGAACACTGAAGCTTTCTTT	CASSLDPRANTEAFF
TRBV20-1	-	TRBJ1-2	-	TGCAGTGCTGGGGGGGTTGGCTACACCTTC	CSAGGVGYTF
TRBV2	-	TRBJ2-3	-	TGTGCCAGCGGGGCGGGGCTAGCTGAGGGTGCGCAGTATTTT	CASGAGLAEGAQYF
TRBV5-4	-	TRBJ1-1	-	TGTGCCAGCAGCTTTTCTGGTTTTCGGAGGACTGAAGCTTTCTTT	CASSFSGFRRTEAFF
TRBV19	-	TRBJ2-5	-	TGTGCCAGTACCACAGACTGCGCCCGGGGAGAGACCCAGTACTTC	CASTTDCARGETQYF
TRBV6-4	-	TRBJ2-1	-	TGTGCCAGCAGTGAGGAGGGGGCGCACAATGAGCAGTTCTTC	CASSEEGAHNEQFF
TRBV11-2	-	TRBJ2-4	-	TGTGCCAGCAGCGCCAAAGCCGGGAAAAACATTCAGTACTTC	CASSAKAGKNIQYF
TRBV27	-	TRBJ1-5	-	TGTGCCAGCAGTTCGACAGATGGGATAAATCAGCCCCAGCATTTT	CASSSTDGINQPQHF
TRBV20-1	-	TRBJ1-1	-	TGCAGTGCTAGGTTCCTCACTGAAGCTTTCTTT	CSARFLTEAFF
TRBV19	-	TRBJ2-7	TRBD1	TGTGCCAGCCGGCGAGGGACAGGGCCGTACGAGCAGTACTTC	CASRRGTGPYEQYF
TRBV5-5	-	TRBJ1-1	-	TGTGCCAGCAGCTTGACGGGGAACACTGAAGCTTTCTTT	CASSLTGNTEAFF
TRBV7-9	-	TRBJ1-4	TRBD1	TGTGCCAGCAGCCTCAGGGGGACGGGAAAACTGTTTTTT	CASSLRGTGKLFF
TRBV4-3	-	TRBJ1-4	TRBD1	TGCGCCAGCAGCCAAGGGACAGGGGGCTTAGTATATGCAACTAATGAAAAACTGTTTTTT	CASSQGTGGLVYATNEKLFF
TRBV6-1	-	TRBJ2-3	TRBD2	TGTGCCAGCAGTAACAGACTAGCCCCAGATACGCAGTATTTT	CASSNRLAPDTQYF
TRBV9	-	TRBJ1-2	TRBD1	TGTGCCAGCAGCGTATCAGGGGGCGACTATGGCTACACCTTC	CASSVSGGDYGYTF
TRBV30	-	TRBJ2-1	-	TGTGCCTGGAGTCGACAGGTCGATGAGCAGTTCTTC	CAWSRQVDEQFF